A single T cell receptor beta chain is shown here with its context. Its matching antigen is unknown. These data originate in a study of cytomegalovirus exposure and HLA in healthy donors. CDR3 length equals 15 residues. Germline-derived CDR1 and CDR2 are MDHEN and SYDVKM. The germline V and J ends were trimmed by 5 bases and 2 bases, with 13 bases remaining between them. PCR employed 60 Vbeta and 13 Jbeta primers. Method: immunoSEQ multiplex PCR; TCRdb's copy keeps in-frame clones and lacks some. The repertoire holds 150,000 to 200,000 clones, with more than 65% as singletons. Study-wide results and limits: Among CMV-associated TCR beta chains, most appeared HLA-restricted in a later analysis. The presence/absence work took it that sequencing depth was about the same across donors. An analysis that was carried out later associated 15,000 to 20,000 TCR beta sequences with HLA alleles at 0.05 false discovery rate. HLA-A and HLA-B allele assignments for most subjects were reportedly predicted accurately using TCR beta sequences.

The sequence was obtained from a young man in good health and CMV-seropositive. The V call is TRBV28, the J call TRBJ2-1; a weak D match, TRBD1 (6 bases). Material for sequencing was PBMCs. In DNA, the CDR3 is TGTGCCAGCAGTGGCCGGACAGAGACCTACAATGAGCAGTTCTTC. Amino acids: CASSGRTETYNEQFF.